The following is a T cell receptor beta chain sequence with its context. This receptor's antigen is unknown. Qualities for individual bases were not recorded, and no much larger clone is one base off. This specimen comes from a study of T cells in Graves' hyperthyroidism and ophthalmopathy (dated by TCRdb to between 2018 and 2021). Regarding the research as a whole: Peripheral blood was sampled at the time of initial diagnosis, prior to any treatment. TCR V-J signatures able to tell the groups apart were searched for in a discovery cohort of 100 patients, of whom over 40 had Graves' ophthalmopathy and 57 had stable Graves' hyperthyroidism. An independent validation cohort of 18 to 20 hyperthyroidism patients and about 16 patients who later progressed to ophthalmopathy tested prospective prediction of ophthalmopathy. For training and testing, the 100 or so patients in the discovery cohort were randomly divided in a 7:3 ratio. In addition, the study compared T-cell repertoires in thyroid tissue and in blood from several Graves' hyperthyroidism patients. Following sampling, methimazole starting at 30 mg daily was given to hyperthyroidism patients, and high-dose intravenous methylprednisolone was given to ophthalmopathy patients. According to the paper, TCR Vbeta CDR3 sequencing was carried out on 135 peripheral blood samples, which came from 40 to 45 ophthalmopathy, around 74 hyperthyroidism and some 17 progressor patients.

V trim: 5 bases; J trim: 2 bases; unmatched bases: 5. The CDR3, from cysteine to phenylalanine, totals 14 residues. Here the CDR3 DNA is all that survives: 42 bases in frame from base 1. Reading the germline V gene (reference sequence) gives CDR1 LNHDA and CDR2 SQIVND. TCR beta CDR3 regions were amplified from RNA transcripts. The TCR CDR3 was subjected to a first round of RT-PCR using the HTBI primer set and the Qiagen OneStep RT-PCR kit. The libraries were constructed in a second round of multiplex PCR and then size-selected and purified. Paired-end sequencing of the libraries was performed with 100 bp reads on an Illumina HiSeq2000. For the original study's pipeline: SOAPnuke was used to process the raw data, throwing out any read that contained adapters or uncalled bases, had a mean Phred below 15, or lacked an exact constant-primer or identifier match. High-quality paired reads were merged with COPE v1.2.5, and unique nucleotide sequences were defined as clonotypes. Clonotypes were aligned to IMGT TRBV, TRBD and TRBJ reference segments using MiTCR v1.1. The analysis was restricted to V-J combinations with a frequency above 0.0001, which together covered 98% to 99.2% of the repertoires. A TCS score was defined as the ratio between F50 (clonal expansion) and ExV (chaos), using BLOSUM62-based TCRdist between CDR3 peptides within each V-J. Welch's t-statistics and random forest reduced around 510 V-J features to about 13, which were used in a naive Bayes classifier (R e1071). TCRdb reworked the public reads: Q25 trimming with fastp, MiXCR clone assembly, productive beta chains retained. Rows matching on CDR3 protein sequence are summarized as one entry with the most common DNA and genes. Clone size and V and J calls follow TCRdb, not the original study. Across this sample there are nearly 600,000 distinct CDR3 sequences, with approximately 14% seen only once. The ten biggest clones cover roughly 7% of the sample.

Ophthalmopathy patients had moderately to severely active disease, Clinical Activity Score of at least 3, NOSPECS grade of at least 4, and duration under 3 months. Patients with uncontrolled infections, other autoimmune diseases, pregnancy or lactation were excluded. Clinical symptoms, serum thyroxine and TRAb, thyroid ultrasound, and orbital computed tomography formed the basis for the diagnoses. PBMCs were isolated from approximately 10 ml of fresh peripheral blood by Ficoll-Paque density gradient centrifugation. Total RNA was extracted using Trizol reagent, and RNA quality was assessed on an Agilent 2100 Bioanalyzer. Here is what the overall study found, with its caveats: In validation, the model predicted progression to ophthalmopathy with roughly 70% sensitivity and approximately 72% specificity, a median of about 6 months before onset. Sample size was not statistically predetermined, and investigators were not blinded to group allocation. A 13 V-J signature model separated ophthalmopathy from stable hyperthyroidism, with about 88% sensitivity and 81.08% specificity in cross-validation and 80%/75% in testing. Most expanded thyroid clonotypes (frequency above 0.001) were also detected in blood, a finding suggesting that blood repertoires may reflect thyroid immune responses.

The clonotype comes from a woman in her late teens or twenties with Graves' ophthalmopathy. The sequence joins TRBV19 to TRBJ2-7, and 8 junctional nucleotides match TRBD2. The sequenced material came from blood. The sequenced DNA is TGTGCCAGTAGTCGACTAGCGTCTCCCTACGAGCAGTACTTC. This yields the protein CASSRLASPYEQYF.